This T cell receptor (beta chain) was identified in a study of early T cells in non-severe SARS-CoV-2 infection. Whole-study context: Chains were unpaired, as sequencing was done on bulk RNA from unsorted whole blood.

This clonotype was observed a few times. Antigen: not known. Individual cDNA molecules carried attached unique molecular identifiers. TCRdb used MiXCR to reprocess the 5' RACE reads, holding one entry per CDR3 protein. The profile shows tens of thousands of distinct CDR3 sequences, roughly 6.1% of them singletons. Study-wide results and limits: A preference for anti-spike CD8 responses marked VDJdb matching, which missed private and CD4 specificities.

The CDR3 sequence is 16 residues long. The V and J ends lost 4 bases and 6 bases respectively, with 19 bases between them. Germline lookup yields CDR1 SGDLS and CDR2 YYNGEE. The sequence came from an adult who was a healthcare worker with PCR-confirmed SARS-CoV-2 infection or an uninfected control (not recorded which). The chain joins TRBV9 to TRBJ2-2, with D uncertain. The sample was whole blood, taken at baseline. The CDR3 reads CASSPLGIVSSGELFF. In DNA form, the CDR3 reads TGTGCCAGCAGCCCCCTGGGTATTGTCAGTTCCGGGGAGCTGTTTTTT.